The 30 T cell receptor beta chains reported below all come from one sample, sequenced in a study of cytomegalovirus exposure and HLA in healthy donors. Amplification used 60 Vbeta primers and 13 Jbeta primers. Using immunoSEQ multiplex PCR, the repertoire was profiled, and TCRdb retains in-frame clones only, with some absent. Of some 140,000 clones in the sample, roughly 77% are singletons; the top ten hold approximately 4.3%. Sequencing used PBMCs. Receptors were obtained from a young man in good health.

This chain links TRBV2 with TRBJ2-6, with 9 bases fitting TRBD1. The germline V gene encodes CDR1 SNHLY and CDR2 FYNNEI. The junction had 17 bases not matched to a gene; V was cut back by 5 bases and J by 0 bases. This CDR3 comprises 21 residues. As DNA, the CDR3 is TGTGCCAGCAGTCCCCGGGACAGGGCAGCGCCATTTCTCTCTGGGGCCAACGTCCTGACTTTC. It translates to CASSPRDRAAPFLSGANVLTF.

In the case of this clone: Its ends do not fully match the called genes, so a read error is possible. V and J are TRBV7-9 and TRBJ2-4, with TRBD2 matching 8 bases. CDR1 and CDR2 from the germline V gene are SEHNR and FQNEAQ (reference sequence). The CDR3 runs 16 residues. The CDR3 DNA follows: TGTTCCAGCAGCTTCGGCCTAGCGGGTGGCGAAAACATTCAGTACTTC. It yields the protein CSSSFGLAGGENIQYF.

The chain couples TRBV27 to TRBJ1-2, with D perhaps matching TRBD1 (6 bases). V lost 5 bases, J lost 2 bases, and 12 bases lay in between. Germline assignment: CDR1 MNHEY and CDR2 SMNVEV (reference sequence). CDR3 length equals 14 residues. CDR3 coding DNA: TGTGCCAGCAGTACCCACAGGGACAACTATGGCTACACCTTC. This gives the protein CASSTHRDNYGYTF.

This chain joins TRBV6-5 and TRBJ2-1; TRBD2 matches 10 bases. Germline CDR1 MNHEY, CDR2 SVGAGI. Trimming removed 7 bases from V and 0 bases from J; junction bases left unmatched: 3. CDR3 length: 15 amino acids. CDR3 protein: CASTASGSSYNEQFF. The DNA for the CDR3 is TGTGCCAGCACTGCTAGCGGGAGCTCCTACAATGAGCAGTTCTTC.

J is TRBJ2-7 and V is TRBV28; TRBD1 agrees at 8 bases. This CDR3 has 17 amino acids. Germline-derived CDR1 and CDR2 are MDHEN and SYDVKM. The V segment lost 6 bases and the J segment 1 base; nucleotides outside the gene matches: 14. CDR3 in DNA: TGTGCCAGCAGACCCACCGGGACAGGCCCAGTTTCCTACGAGCAGTACTTC. Protein: CASRPTGTGPVSYEQYF. The complete variable domain, with remaining parts taken from reference TRBV28 and TRBJ2-7, reads DVKVTQSSRYLVKRTGEKVFLECVQDMDHENMFWYRQDPGLGLRLIYFSYDVKMKEKGDIPEGYSVSREKKERFSLILESASTNQTSMYLCASRPTGTGPVSYEQYFGPGTRLTVT.

This clone was picked up one time. The rearrangement links TRBV19 to TRBJ1-5, with D possibly being TRBD1 (6 bases). This CDR3 is 16 amino acids long. Germline CDR1 LNHDA, CDR2 SQIVND (reference sequence). Trimming stripped 3 bases from V and 4 bases from J, with 16 bases between. CDR3 residues: CASSMKSERGNQPQHF. For the CDR3, the DNA is TGTGCCAGTAGTATGAAGTCAGAGAGGGGGAATCAGCCCCAGCATTTT.

The V and J genes are TRBV9 and TRBJ2-1, with D perhaps TRBD2 (6 bases). Deletions cut 3 bases from V and 6 bases from J, with 10 bases between. This CDR3 has 13 amino acids. Germline assignment: CDR1 SGDLS and CDR2 YYNGEE. The CDR3 sequence: CASSAASANEQFF. CDR3 coding DNA: TGTGCCAGCAGCGCCGCTAGCGCCAATGAGCAGTTCTTC.

This chain connects TRBV5-5 to TRBJ1-2, with TRBD1 matching 9 bases. The CDR3 length is 12 residues. Germline V gene lookup returns CDR1 SGHKS and CDR2 YYEKEE (reference sequence). The J segment lost 8 bases and the V segment lost 6 bases, leaving 5 bases of the junction unmatched. CDR3 sequence (DNA): TGTGCCAGCATTGGGACAGGGTACGGCTACACCTTC. This encodes CASIGTGYGYTF. The variable domain in full, with the rest retrieved from reference TRBV5-5 and TRBJ1-2, is DAGVTQSPTHLIKTRGQQVTLRCSPISGHKSVSWYQQVLGQGPQFIFQYYEKEERGRGNFPDRFSARQFPNYSSELNVNALLLGDSALYLCASIGTGYGYTFGSGTRLTVV.

The chain is built from TRBV27 and TRBJ1-3, with no clear D. Trimming stripped 6 bases from V and 1 base from J, with 10 bases between. CDR3 length: 14 amino acids. Germline loops: CDR1 MNHEY, CDR2 SMNVEV (reference sequence). The chain's CDR3 is CASSLRSSGNTIYF. CDR3 nucleotide sequence: TGTGCCAGCAGCCTCAGGTCTTCTGGAAACACCATATATTTT.

The J gene is TRBJ1-1, the V gene TRBV15; 11 positions agree with TRBD1. CDR3 length: 14 amino acids. CDR1 and CDR2 from the germline V gene are LNHNV and YYDKDF (reference sequence). Trimming at V came to 9 bases and at J to 5 bases, leaving 8 bases not matched to a gene. The CDR3 spells CATQEDRGLTEAFF. The CDR3 DNA reads TGTGCCACTCAGGAGGACAGGGGGCTAACTGAAGCTTTCTTT.

This clone was seen only once. The rearrangement links TRBV10-3 to TRBJ2-7; D gene unclear. The CDR3 is made up of 14 amino acids. V gave up 3 bases and J gave up 6 bases, with 15 bases separating them. The germline gives CDR1 ENHRY, CDR2 SYGVKD. The CDR3 here is CAISDSSSSVEQYF. The CDR3 nucleotides read TGTGCCATCAGTGACTCAAGCTCAAGTGTCGAGCAGTACTTC.

Details on this clone: Other DNA sequences in this specimen translate into the identical CDR3. This chain joins TRBV15 and TRBJ2-1; 9 bases map to TRBD2. This CDR3 is 13 amino acids long. Trimming cost V 8 bases and J 8 bases; bases outside gene matches: 7. From germline, CDR1 is LNHNV and CDR2 YYDKDF (reference sequence). The CDR3: CATGLAGTDEQFF. The CDR3 bases are TGTGCCACCGGGCTAGCGGGGACTGATGAGCAGTTCTTC.

The chain uses TRBV6-5 and TRBJ2-2; 8 nucleotides agree with TRBD1. The CDR3 is made up of 15 amino acids. Germline CDR1 reads MNHEY; CDR2 reads SVGAGI. The V gene end was trimmed by 4 bases and the J gene end by 4 bases; junction bases not matched to a gene: 5. CDR3 bases: TGTGCCAGCAGTTCCCGACAGGGGAGCACCGGGGAGCTGTTTTTT. This translates into CASSSRQGSTGELFF.

This clone has a handful of counts. The genes are TRBV30 and TRBJ2-2; 8 nucleotides agree with TRBD2. Looked up from germline, CDR1 is GTSNPN and CDR2 is SVGIG (reference sequence). CDR3 length equals 16 residues. The trim removed 3 bases at V and 3 bases at J, leaving 9 bases unmatched. The CDR3 bases are TGTGCCTGGAGCGCTAGACTAGCGCTCCACACCGGGGAGCTGTTTTTT. It specifies CAWSARLALHTGELFF.

This clone was counted a single time. CDR3 nucleotide sequence: TGTGCCAGCAGCGGACAGGGGGCAGTTAATCAGCCCCAGCATTTT. Translated, it gives CASSGQGAVNQPQHF. The chain is built from TRBV9 and TRBJ1-5, with 10 bases aligning to TRBD1. V gave up 3 bases and J gave up 4 bases; unmatched junction bases: 4. The CDR3 covers 15 residues. Germline CDR1 reads SGDLS; CDR2 reads YYNGEE.

V is TRBV9 and J is TRBJ1-5; possible D gene TRBD1, 6 bases. From germline, CDR1 is SGDLS and CDR2 YYNGEE. The length of the CDR3 is 14 residues. Trimming pared 0 bases from V and 6 bases from J, leaving 10 bases between. CDR3 DNA sequence: TGTGCCAGCAGCGTAGCAACAGGGAGTCAGCCCCAGCATTTT. Protein: CASSVATGSQPQHF.

The chain combines TRBV25-1 with TRBJ2-5, with TRBD1 identical over 8 bases. V dropped 5 bases and J dropped 5; count of bases not matched to a gene: 10. CDR3 length: 15 residues. Germline lookup yields CDR1 MGHDK and CDR2 SYGVNS. CDR3 sequence (DNA): TGTGCCAGCAGTTCCGGGACAGGTGTTGTCGAGACCCAGTACTTC. Translation gives CASSSGTGVVETQYF.

The V call is TRBV30, the J call TRBJ2-1; the D is unclear. The V end was cut by 7 bases, the J end by 0 bases, with 13 bases between. The CDR3 is 14 amino acids. Germline CDR1 and CDR2: GTSNPN and SVGIG (reference sequence). CDR3 in amino acids: CASLPPSSYNEQFF. The CDR3 coding sequence is TGTGCCTCCCTCCCCCCCAGCTCCTACAATGAGCAGTTCTTC.

The rearrangement joins TRBV27 to TRBJ2-3; D is undetermined. CDR1 and CDR2 from the germline V gene are MNHEY and SMNVEV (reference sequence). The CDR3 loop spans 12 amino acids. Trimming shortened V by 6 bases and J by 9 bases, and 13 bases separated the two germline ends. The CDR3 loop reads CASSSTPATQYF. Written as DNA, the CDR3 is TGTGCCAGCAGCTCCACACCCGCAACGCAGTATTTT.

This clone has only one observation. The chain combines TRBV29-1 with TRBJ2-7; 10 bases line up with TRBD1. Trimming took 3 bases from V and 2 from J; bases not matched to a gene: 1. CDR1 and CDR2 (germline): SQVTM, ANQGSEA. This CDR3 contains 13 residues. This CDR3 is CSVDGTGAYEQYF. The CDR3 DNA reads TGCAGCGTTGACGGGACAGGGGCCTACGAGCAGTACTTC.

This clone was seen more than once but under ten times. The rearrangement uses TRBV7-2 and TRBJ1-5; possibly TRBD1 for D (6 bases). V dropped 4 bases and J dropped 5 bases, with 18 bases sitting between them. The CDR3 has 16 amino acids. CDR1 and CDR2 (germline): SGHTA, FQGNSA. The CDR3 loop is CASSSNRASRYQPQHF. CDR3 DNA: TGTGCCAGCAGCTCAAACAGGGCTAGTCGCTATCAGCCCCAGCATTTT.

This chain connects TRBV11-1 to TRBJ1-2; 9 positions agree with TRBD1. CDR1 is SGHAT, CDR2 FQDESV, per germline (reference sequence). Unmatched junction bases numbered 7, after V lost 5 bases and J lost 6 bases. The CDR3 runs to 14 residues. The CDR3 DNA reads as TGTGCCAGCAGCCCACAAGGGGACAGGGATGGCTACACCTTC. Amino acid sequence: CASSPQGDRDGYTF.

This clone is a singleton in its sample. This rearrangement joins TRBV30 to TRBJ1-5, with 9 positions matching TRBD1. V lost 3 bases and J lost 9; bases outside the gene matches: 6. Per germline, CDR1 GTSNPN and CDR2 SVGIG (reference sequence). The CDR3 extends over 13 amino acids. The CDR3 DNA is TGTGCCTGGAGGGACAGGGGCGCAGGGCCCCAGCATTTT. It translates to CAWRDRGAGPQHF.

The chain employs TRBV11-2 and TRBJ2-3; 14 nucleotides line up with TRBD2. The CDR3 contains 17 residues. Trimming cost V 4 bases and J 3 bases; bases outside gene matches: 6. Germline CDR1 is SGHAT and CDR2 is FQNNGV. CDR3: CASSSLTSGRVTDTQYF. CDR3 sequence (DNA): TGTGCCAGCAGCTCCCTGACTAGCGGGAGGGTAACAGATACGCAGTATTTT.

The rearrangement uses TRBV6-5 and TRBJ1-2; 9 bases agree with TRBD1. The J segment lost 8 bases and the V segment lost 1 base, leaving 5 bases of the junction unmatched. This CDR3 is built from 14 residues. From germline, CDR1 is MNHEY and CDR2 SVGAGI. The CDR3 here is CASSYLGTGSGYTF. The CDR3 DNA reads TGTGCCAGCAGTTACTTAGGGACAGGGTCCGGCTACACCTTC.

This clone was seen a few times. This chain uses TRBV4-3 with TRBJ1-1; 7 bases agree with TRBD1. Unmatched junction bases numbered 11, after V lost 6 bases and J lost 1 base. Germline V gene lookup returns CDR1 LGHNA and CDR2 YSLEER. CDR3 length equals 16 residues. The CDR3 region has the DNA TGCGCCAGCAGTCCAACTATGGGACAGACGAACACTGAAGCTTTCTTT. Its protein is CASSPTMGQTNTEAFF.

The rearrangement uses TRBV30 and TRBJ2-3; the D is unclear. Deletions cut 2 bases from V and 5 bases from J, with 14 bases between. The CDR3 consists of 14 residues. The germline gives CDR1 GTSNPN, CDR2 SVGIG (reference sequence). In DNA, the CDR3 is TGTGCCTGGAGTCCCTGGTGGAGTAGAGATACGCAGTATTTT. This translates into CAWSPWWSRDTQYF. Full variable domain (remainder filled in from reference TRBV30 and TRBJ2-3): SQTIHQWPATLVQPVGSPLSLECTVEGTSNPNLYWYRQAAGRGLQLLFYSVGIGQISSEVPQNLSASRPQDRQFILSSKKLLLSDSGFYLCAWSPWWSRDTQYFGPGTRLTVL.

The chain combines TRBV14 with TRBJ2-5; possible D gene TRBD2, 5 bases. V lost 4 bases and J lost 2, with 11 bases in between. CDR3 size: 14 residues. Germline V CDR1 and CDR2: SGHDN, FVKESK. This chain's CDR3 is CASSLRPGQETQYF. CDR3 nucleotides: TGTGCCAGCAGCCTCCGGCCGGGGCAAGAGACCCAGTACTTC.

V usage is TRBV4-1 and J usage is TRBJ2-7; D is possibly TRBD2 (5 bases). CDR3 length: 15 residues. Germline V gene sequence: CDR1 MGHRA, CDR2 YSYEKL. Trimming cost V 0 bases and J 2 bases, with 11 bases left between them. The CDR3 spells CASSQDPDGTYEQYF. Here the CDR3 DNA reads TGCGCCAGCAGCCAAGATCCTGACGGGACCTACGAGCAGTACTTC.

This sequence joins TRBV19 and TRBJ2-2; the D is unclear. Germline CDR1 is LNHDA and CDR2 is SQIVND (reference sequence). The CDR3 spans 12 residues. V was clipped by 6 bases and J by 7 bases, with 9 bases between them. CDR3 bases: TGTGCCAGTAGGCTAGTGGGCGGGGAGCTGTTTTTT. The encoded protein is CASRLVGGELFF.